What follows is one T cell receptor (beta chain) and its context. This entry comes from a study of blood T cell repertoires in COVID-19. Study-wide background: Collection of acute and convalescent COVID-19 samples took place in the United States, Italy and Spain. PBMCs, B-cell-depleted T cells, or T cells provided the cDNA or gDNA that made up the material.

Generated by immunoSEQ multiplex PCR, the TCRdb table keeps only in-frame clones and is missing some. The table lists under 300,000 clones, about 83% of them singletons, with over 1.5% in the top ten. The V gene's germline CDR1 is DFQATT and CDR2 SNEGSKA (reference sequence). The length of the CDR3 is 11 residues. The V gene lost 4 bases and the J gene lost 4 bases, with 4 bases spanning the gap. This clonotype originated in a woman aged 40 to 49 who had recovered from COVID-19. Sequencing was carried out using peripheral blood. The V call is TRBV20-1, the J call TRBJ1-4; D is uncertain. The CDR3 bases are TGCAGTGCTACCCTTAATGAAAAACTGTTTTTT. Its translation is CSATLNEKLFF.